Shown below are 17 T cell receptor beta chains from a single sample sequenced in a study of blood T cell repertoires in COVID-19. Only in-frame clones appear in the TCRdb table, and some are missing; sequencing was by immunoSEQ multiplex PCR. Of about 180,000 clones listed, about 88% were seen once; the top ten hold approximately 2%. The sample was peripheral blood. Receptor source: a man aged 18 to 29 who had recovered from COVID-19.

The rearrangement links TRBV10-3 to TRBJ2-3, with 9 bases matching TRBD2. The junction had 10 bases not matched to a gene; V was cut back by 3 bases and J by 0 bases. Per germline, CDR1 ENHRY and CDR2 SYGVKD. The CDR3 has 18 amino acids. The CDR3 DNA reads TGTGCCATCAGTGACGCCAGCGGGAGGACACCTAGCACAGATACGCAGTATTTT. This sequence encodes CAISDASGRTPSTDTQYF.

In the case of this clone: The same CDR3 also results from other DNA sequences found in this sample. The rearrangement links TRBV5-6 to TRBJ2-3, with a tentative D call TRBD1 (5 bases). The CDR3 extends over 15 amino acids. Germline assignment: CDR1 SGHDT and CDR2 YYEEEE. V was shortened by 0 bases and J by 0 bases, with 8 bases between the two germline ends. The CDR3 loop reads CASSLVAGSTDTQYF. The CDR3 DNA reads as TGTGCCAGCAGCTTGGTAGCAGGGAGCACAGATACGCAGTATTTT.

The chain links TRBV5-6 to TRBJ2-7, with D unresolved. The germline V and J ends were trimmed by 1 base and 2 bases, with 10 bases remaining between them. The CDR3 has 14 amino acids. Germline lookup yields CDR1 SGHDT and CDR2 YYEEEE. The CDR3 loop is CASSLRSLTYEQYF. As DNA, the CDR3 is TGTGCCAGCAGCTTGCGTAGTTTGACCTACGAGCAGTACTTC.

The chain recombines TRBV3-1 (or the pseudogene TRBV3-2) with TRBJ1-3; D unclear. The CDR3 consists of 13 residues. V lost 4 bases and J lost 1, with 5 bases in between. Germline CDR1 and CDR2: LGHDT and YNNKEL (reference sequence). This CDR3 reads CASSPASGNTIYF. The DNA for the CDR3 is TGTGCCAGCAGCCCCGCGTCTGGAAACACCATATATTTT.

V is TRBV9 and J is TRBJ1-1, with TRBD1 as a possible D gene (5 bases). V lost 2 bases and J lost 4, with 15 bases in between. This CDR3 is built from 15 residues. Germline loops: CDR1 SGDLS, CDR2 YYNGEE. This chain's CDR3 is CASSVNTPGGTEAFF. The CDR3, as DNA: TGTGCCAGCAGCGTTAACACCCCCGGGGGCACTGAAGCTTTCTTT.

The genes are TRBV27 and TRBJ1-5; TRBD1 aligns across 9 bases. The length of the CDR3 is 16 residues. The germline CDR1 and CDR2 sequences are MNHEY and SMNVEV (reference sequence). V was pared by 0 bases and J by 7 bases, with 7 bases of the junction left unmatched. CDR3 sequence: CASSLSSGQGTQPQHF. The DNA of the CDR3 is TGTGCCAGCAGTTTATCTTCGGGACAGGGAACACAGCCCCAGCATTTT.

The rearrangement links TRBV9 to TRBJ2-1; 9 nucleotides match TRBD2. Germline V gives CDR1 SGDLS, CDR2 YYNGEE. The CDR3 is made up of 18 amino acids. V was clipped by 0 bases and J by 0 bases; unmatched bases: 7. Written as DNA, the CDR3 is TGTGCCAGCAGCGTAGGTCCTAGCGGGACCGGCTCCTACAATGAGCAGTTCTTC. It specifies CASSVGPSGTGSYNEQFF.

This clone was picked up one time. V usage is TRBV9 and J usage is TRBJ2-2, with TRBD1 matching over 8 bases. The CDR3 totals 15 residues. Unmatched junction bases numbered 4, after V lost 0 bases and J lost 6 bases. Germline CDR1 and CDR2: SGDLS and YYNGEE. Written as DNA, the CDR3 is TGTGCCAGCAGCGTAGTACAGGGGGTAGCCGGGGAGCTGTTTTTT. It yields the protein CASSVVQGVAGELFF.

This chain links TRBV11-2 with TRBJ1-1, with D uncertain. Looked up from germline, CDR1 is SGHAT and CDR2 is FQNNGV. This CDR3 region has 13 residues. V was shortened by 1 base and J by 1 base, with 4 bases between the two germline ends. The CDR3, as DNA: TGTGCCAGCAGCTTAGCAGGGAACACTGAAGCTTTCTTT. Protein product: CASSLAGNTEAFF. Full variable domain (missing parts from reference TRBV11-2 and TRBJ1-1): EAGVAQSPRYKIIEKRQSVAFWCNPISGHATLYWYQQILGQGPKLLIQFQNNGVVDDSQLPKDRFSAERLKGVDSTLKIQPAKLEDSAVYLCASSLAGNTEAFFGQGTRLTVV.

The chain has TRBV7-9 and TRBJ1-5, with D hard to call. Trimming removed 1 base from V and 2 bases from J, with 9 bases in between. Germline CDR1 reads SEHNR; CDR2 reads FQNEAQ (reference sequence). This CDR3 has 15 residues. The CDR3 nucleotides read TGTGCCAGCAGCTTAGACTGGGAGGGCAATCAGCCCCAGCATTTT. Translated, it gives CASSLDWEGNQPQHF.

CDR3 sequence (DNA): TGTGCCAGCAGGATGACTAGCGGCTACTCCTACAATGAGCAGTTCTTC. Translation gives CASRMTSGYSYNEQFF. The chain links TRBV6-6 to TRBJ2-1; 9 bases align to TRBD2. The V gene's germline CDR1 is MNHNY and CDR2 SVGAGI (reference sequence). The CDR3 is 16 amino acids. With 6 bases clipped from V and 0 bases from J, the junction kept 6 bases outside the gene matches.

The chain employs TRBV28 and TRBJ1-1; D is undetermined. The CDR3 spans 13 residues. V dropped 3 bases and J dropped 2 bases, with 7 bases sitting between them. Germline CDR1 and CDR2: MDHEN and SYDVKM. This CDR3 reads CASSLNRNTEAFF. DNA for the CDR3: TGTGCCAGCAGTTTGAACAGAAACACTGAAGCTTTCTTT.

The chain uses TRBV7-4 and TRBJ1-4; possibly TRBD1 for D (6 bases). Germline lookup yields CDR1 SGHVT and CDR2 SQSDAQ. Trimming took 4 bases from V and 2 from J, leaving 17 bases between them. The CDR3 extends over 17 amino acids. The CDR3 DNA reads as TGTGCCAGCAGCTCTGCGGGCAGGGGACCCACTAATGAAAAACTGTTTTTT. It codes for CASSSAGRGPTNEKLFF.

The chain combines TRBV19 with TRBJ1-2, with D possibly matching TRBD1 (6 bases). V was pared by 10 bases and J by 6 bases, with 21 bases between. The germline CDR1 and CDR2 sequences are LNHDA and SQIVND (reference sequence). The CDR3 has 14 residues. The CDR3 spells CATDKMQGSDGYTF. The CDR3 coding sequence is TGTGCCACCGATAAGATGCAGGGGAGTGATGGCTACACCTTC.

This clone has more than one count but fewer than ten. The chain is built from TRBV6-6 and TRBJ1-2; no definite D call. V dropped 5 bases and J dropped 7 bases, with 11 bases sitting between them. CDR3 length: 12 amino acids. Germline V lookup: CDR1 MNHNY, CDR2 SVGAGI (reference sequence). The CDR3 coding sequence is TGTGCCAGCAGTCCAGGTACCATTGGCTACACCTTC. It yields the protein CASSPGTIGYTF.

V gene TRBV3-1 (or the pseudogene TRBV3-2) combines with J gene TRBJ2-7, with 7 nucleotides matching TRBD2. CDR3 length: 15 amino acids. Per germline, CDR1 LGHDT and CDR2 YNNKEL (reference sequence). Trimming removed 2 bases from V and 7 bases from J; junction bases left unmatched: 11. This chain's CDR3 is CASSQYAGESGEQYF. The CDR3 DNA is TGTGCCAGCAGCCAATACGCGGGAGAGTCGGGGGAGCAGTACTTC.

Note on this clone: Its ends do not fully match the called genes, so a read error is possible. The same CDR3 also results from other DNA sequences found in this sample. V and J are TRBV6-5 and TRBJ2-1, with TRBD2 matching over 10 bases. The CDR3 runs 16 residues. Germline V gene sequence: CDR1 MNHEY, CDR2 SVGAGI. The CDR3 DNA is TGTGCCAGCAGTTATCAAGCGGGAGGGCCTAGGGATGAACAGTTCTTC. Residues: CASSYQAGGPRDEQFF.